This T cell receptor (beta chain) stems from a study of blood T cell repertoires in COVID-19 (dated by TCRdb to 2018 to 2020). About the investigation overall: Samples from collaborators originated in the United States, Italy and Spain and spanned both the acute and convalescent phases of COVID-19. A freely available public database, intended as a resource for researchers studying the immune response to SARS-CoV-2, is where the repertoires were released. The prospective study material was composed of cDNA or gDNA derived from T cells, B-cell-depleted T cells, or PBMCs. Deeply sampled blood TCRbeta repertoires from subjects exposed to, actively infected with, or recovered from COVID-19 were included in the dataset. Nearly every sample came with metadata listing a de-identified subject ID, COVID-19 status, age in years and sex. Where HLA class I and class II types were available, the types were taken from metadata supplied by the sample provider, not from assay-based typing. Samples were obtained from the ongoing ImmuneRACE study (first 160 participants) and from over a thousand subjects provided by 6 global collaborators. Paper-wide results and their limitations: The amount of clinical and demographic metadata varied by source and participant and was provided uncurated.

The immunoSEQ Assay, a bias-controlled multiplex PCR, was used to amplify TCRbeta CDR3 regions from genomic DNA. The original methods were these. The number of nucleated cells in each sample was estimated from the amplification of reference gene primers within the assay. Sequence reads were collapsed and filtered to measure the absolute abundance of every unique TCRbeta CDR3 rearrangement. Productive Simpson clonality was computed per sample as the square root of Simpson's diversity index over productive rearrangements. Drawn from immuneACCESS, this table holds only the in-frame rearrangements with V and J called that TCRdb kept. Clones are partly lost; checked studies trace under half to an unresolved V gene and leave the rest unexplained. That table furnishes V, J and clone size, whereas the DNA furnished D and trimming. The sample contains around 170,000 clones, roughly four fifths of them found a single time. Together, the top ten hold about 8.3% of the sample.

One collaborating source in Seattle enrolled patients during active infection and followed them longitudinally through the course of disease. Each collaborating institution followed its own protocols to collect whole blood in K2EDTA tubes. For TCRbeta analysis, collaborators shipped samples as frozen whole blood, isolated PBMCs, or DNA extracted from either of those sample types. Concerning this clone: The antigen it recognizes is unknown. Base qualities are not provided; no much larger clone lies one nucleotide away.

CDR1 is given as GTSNPN and CDR2 as SVGIG, both from the germline V gene (reference sequence). V is pruned by 7 bases and J by 2 bases, leaving 13 bases of the junction without a gene match. The CDR3 covers 17 residues, taking in both the cysteine and the phenylalanine. Only the CDR3 part of the read is kept: 51 bases, read in frame from the first base. The receptor chain draws on TRBV30 and TRBJ2-3, and 12 junction bases match TRBD2. The sample comprised peripheral blood. The receptor was derived from a woman aged 65 to 85 with COVID-19, enrolled during active disease. The CDR3 corresponds to CAYFRTSGTRFTDTQYF. The DNA sequence follows: TGTGCCTATTTCCGGACTAGCGGGACCCGTTTCACAGATACGCAGTATTTT.